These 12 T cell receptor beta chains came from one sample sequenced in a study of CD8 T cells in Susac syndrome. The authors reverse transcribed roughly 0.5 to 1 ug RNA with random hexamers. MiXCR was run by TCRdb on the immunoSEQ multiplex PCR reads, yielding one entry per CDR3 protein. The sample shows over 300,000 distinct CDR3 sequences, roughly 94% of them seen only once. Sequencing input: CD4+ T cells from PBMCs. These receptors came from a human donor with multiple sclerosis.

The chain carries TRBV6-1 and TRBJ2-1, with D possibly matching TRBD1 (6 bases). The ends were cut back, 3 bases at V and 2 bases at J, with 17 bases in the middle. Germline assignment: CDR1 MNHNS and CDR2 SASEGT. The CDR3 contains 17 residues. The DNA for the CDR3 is TGTGCCAGCAGTGAGTTCAGTACAGGGCCTACCTACAATGAGCAGTTCTTC. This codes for CASSEFSTGPTYNEQFF.

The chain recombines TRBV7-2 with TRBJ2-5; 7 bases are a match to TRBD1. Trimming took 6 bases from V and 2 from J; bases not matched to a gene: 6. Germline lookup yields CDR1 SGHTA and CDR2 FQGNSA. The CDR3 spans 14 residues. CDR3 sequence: CASRRQGTQETQYF. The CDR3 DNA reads TGTGCCAGCAGACGACAGGGTACACAAGAGACCCAGTACTTC.

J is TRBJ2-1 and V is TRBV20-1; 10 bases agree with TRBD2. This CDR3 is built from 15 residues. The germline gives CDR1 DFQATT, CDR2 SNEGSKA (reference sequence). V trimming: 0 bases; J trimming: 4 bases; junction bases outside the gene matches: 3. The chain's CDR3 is CSARDVTSGYNEQFF. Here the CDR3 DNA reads TGCAGTGCTAGAGATGTGACTAGCGGGTACAATGAGCAGTTCTTC.

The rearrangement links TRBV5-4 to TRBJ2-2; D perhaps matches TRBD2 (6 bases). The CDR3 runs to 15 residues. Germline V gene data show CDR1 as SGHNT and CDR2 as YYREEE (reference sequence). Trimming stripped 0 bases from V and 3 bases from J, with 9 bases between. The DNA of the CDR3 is TGTGCCAGCAGCTTGGATGGAGGGCACACCGGGGAGCTGTTTTTT. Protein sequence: CASSLDGGHTGELFF.

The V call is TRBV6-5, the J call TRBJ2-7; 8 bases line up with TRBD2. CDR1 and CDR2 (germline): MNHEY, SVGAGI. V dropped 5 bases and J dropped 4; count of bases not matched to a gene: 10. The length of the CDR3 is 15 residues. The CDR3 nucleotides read TGTGCCAGCAGTACCTCTCGGGGGGGCCGGTACGAGCAGTACTTC. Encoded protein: CASSTSRGGRYEQYF.

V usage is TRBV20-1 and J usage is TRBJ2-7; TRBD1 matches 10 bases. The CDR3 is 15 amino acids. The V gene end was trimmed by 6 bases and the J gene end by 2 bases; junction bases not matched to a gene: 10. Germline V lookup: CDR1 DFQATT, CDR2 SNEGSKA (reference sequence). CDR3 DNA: TGCAGTGCCACCTACGGGACAGGGGCCGCCTACGAGCAGTACTTC. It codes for CSATYGTGAAYEQYF.

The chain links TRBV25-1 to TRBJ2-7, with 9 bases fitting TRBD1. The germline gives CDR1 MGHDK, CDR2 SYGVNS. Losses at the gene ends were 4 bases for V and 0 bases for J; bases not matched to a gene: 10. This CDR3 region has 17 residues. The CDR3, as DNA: TGTGCCAGCAGTGCACAGGGGGCGTCACGAAACTCCTACGAGCAGTACTTC. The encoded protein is CASSAQGASRNSYEQYF.

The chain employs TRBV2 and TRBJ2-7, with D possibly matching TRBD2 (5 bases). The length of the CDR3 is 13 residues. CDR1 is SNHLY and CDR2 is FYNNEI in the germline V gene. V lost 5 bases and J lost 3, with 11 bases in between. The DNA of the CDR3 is TGTGCCAGCAGTCGAGACTACAGCTACGAGCAGTACTTC. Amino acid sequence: CASSRDYSYEQYF.

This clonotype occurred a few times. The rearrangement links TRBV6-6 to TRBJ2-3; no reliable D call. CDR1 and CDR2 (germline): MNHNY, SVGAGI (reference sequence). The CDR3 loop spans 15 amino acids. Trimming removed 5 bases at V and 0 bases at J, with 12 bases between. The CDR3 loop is CASSPGGGSTDTQYF. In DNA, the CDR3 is TGTGCCAGCAGTCCAGGTGGCGGTAGCACAGATACGCAGTATTTT.

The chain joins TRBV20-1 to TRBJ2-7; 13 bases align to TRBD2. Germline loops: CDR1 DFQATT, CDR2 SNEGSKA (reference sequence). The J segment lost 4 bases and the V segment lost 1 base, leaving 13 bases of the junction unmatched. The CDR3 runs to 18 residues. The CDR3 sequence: CSARGLAGGPLGGYEQYF. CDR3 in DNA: TGCAGTGCTAGAGGACTAGCGGGAGGCCCTCTTGGGGGTTACGAGCAGTACTTC.

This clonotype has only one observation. The CDR3 here is CASSPRTGPTSLMNTEAFF. The CDR3 bases are TGTGCCAGCAGCCCTCGAACAGGGCCCACTTCCTTAATGAACACTGAAGCTTTCTTT. This rearrangement joins TRBV7-2 to TRBJ1-1, with a tentative D call TRBD1 (6 bases). V lost 5 bases and J lost 0, with 25 bases in between. CDR1 is SGHTA, CDR2 FQGNSA, per germline. The CDR3 runs to 19 residues.

The CDR3, as DNA: TGTGCCAGCAGCTCAGGGAACTACAATGAGCAGTTCTTC. Encoded protein: CASSSGNYNEQFF. The chain carries TRBV7-9 and TRBJ2-1; D perhaps matches TRBD1 (5 bases). With 4 bases removed from V and 3 bases from J, the gap between germline ends came to 7 bases. Germline V gives CDR1 SEHNR, CDR2 FQNEAQ (reference sequence). The CDR3 covers 13 residues.